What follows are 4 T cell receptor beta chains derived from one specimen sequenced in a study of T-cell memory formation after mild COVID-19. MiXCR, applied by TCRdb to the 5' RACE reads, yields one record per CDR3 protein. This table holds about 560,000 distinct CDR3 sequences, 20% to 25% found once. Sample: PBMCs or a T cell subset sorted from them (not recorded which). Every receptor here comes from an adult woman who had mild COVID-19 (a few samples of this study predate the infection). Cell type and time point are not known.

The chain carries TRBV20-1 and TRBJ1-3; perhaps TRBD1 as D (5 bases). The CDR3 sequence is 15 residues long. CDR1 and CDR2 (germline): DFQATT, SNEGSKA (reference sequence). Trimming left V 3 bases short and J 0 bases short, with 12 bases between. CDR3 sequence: CSASPPGLSGNTIYF. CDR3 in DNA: TGCAGTGCTAGTCCCCCAGGGCTCTCTGGAAACACCATATATTTT.

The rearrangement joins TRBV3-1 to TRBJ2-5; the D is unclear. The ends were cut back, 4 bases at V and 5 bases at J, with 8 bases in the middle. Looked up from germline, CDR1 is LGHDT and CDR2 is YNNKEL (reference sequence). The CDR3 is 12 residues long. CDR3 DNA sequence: TGTGCCAGCAGCCCCAACGGGGAGACCCAGTACTTC. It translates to CASSPNGETQYF.

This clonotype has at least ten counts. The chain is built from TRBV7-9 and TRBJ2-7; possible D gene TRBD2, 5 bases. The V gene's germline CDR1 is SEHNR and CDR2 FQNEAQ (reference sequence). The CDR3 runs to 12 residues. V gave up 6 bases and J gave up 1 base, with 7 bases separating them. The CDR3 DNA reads TGTGCCAGCAGTGCGGGTTCCTACGAGCAGTACTTC. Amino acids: CASSAGSYEQYF.

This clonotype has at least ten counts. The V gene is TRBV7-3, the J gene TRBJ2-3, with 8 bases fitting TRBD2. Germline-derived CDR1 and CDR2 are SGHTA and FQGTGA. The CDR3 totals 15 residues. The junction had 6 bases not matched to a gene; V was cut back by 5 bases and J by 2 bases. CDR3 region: CASSPDSGNTDTQYF. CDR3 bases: TGTGCCAGCAGCCCCGATAGCGGGAACACAGATACGCAGTATTTT. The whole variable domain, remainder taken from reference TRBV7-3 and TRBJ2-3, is GAGVSQTPSNKVTEKGKYVELRCDPISGHTALYWYRQSLGQGPEFLIYFQGTGAADDSGLPNDRFFAVRPEGSVSTLKIQRTERGDSAVYLCASSPDSGNTDTQYFGPGTRLTVL.